This T cell receptor beta chain appears in the sequencing data of a study of PD-1 and CTLA-4 blockade in melanoma. V shed 5 bases, J shed 9 bases, and the junction held 6 bases outside the gene matches. Germline-derived CDR1 and CDR2 are SGDLS and YYNGEE. This CDR3 contains 15 residues. Repertoires were generated with immunoSEQ multiplex PCR, while TCRdb's copy carries only in-frame clones and drops some. The repertoire includes 30,000 or so clones, approximately 90% of them detected once, and 6.5% to 9.5% sits in the top ten. V and J are TRBV9 and TRBJ2-1; 15 bases align to TRBD2. The specimen comprised CD8+ T cells from peripheral blood, sampled from a patient given anti-PD-1 treatment. The sequence came from a human donor with melanoma. The CDR3 bases are TGTGCCAGCAGTGGACTAGCGGGAGGGCCGAGTGAGCAGTTCTTC. Encoded protein: CASSGLAGGPSEQFF. The full variable domain, in which reference TRBV9 and TRBJ2-1 provide the parts outside the CDR3, is DSGVTQTPKHLITATGQRVTLRCSPRSGDLSVYWYQQSLDQGLQFLIQYYNGEERAKGNILERFSAQQFPDLHSELNLSSLELGDSALYFCASSGLAGGPSEQFFGPGTRLTVL.